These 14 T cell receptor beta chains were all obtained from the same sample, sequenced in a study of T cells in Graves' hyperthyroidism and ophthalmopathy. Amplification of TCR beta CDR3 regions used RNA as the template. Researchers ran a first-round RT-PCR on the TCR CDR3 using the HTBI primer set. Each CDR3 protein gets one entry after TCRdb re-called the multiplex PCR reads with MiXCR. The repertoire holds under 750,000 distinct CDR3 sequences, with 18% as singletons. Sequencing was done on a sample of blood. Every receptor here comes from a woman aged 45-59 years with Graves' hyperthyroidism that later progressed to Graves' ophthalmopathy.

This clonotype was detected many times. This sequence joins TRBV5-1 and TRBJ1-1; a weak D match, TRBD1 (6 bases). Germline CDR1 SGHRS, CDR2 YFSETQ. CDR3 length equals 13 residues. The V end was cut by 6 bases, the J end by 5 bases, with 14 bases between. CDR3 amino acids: CASTPTGTTEAFF. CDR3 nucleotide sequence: TGCGCCAGCACTCCTACAGGGACGACTGAAGCTTTCTTT. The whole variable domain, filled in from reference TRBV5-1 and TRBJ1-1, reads KAGVTQTPRYLIKTRGQQVTLSCSPISGHRSVSWYQQTPGQGLQFLFEYFSETQRNKGNFPGRFSGRQFSNSRSEMNVSTLELGDSALYLCASTPTGTTEAFFGQGTRLTVV.

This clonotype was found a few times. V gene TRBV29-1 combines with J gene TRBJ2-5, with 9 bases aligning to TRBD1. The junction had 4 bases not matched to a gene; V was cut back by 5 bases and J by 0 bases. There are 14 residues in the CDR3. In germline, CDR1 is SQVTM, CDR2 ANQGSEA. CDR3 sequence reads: CSVHRDRDQETQYF. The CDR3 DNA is TGCAGCGTTCATCGGGACAGGGACCAAGAGACCCAGTACTTC. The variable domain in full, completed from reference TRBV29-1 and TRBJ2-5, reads SAVISQKPSRDICQRGTSLTIQCQVDSQVTMMFWYRQQPGQSLTLIATANQGSEATYESGFVIDKFPISRPNLTFSTLTVSNMSPEDSSIYLCSVHRDRDQETQYFGPGTRLLVL.

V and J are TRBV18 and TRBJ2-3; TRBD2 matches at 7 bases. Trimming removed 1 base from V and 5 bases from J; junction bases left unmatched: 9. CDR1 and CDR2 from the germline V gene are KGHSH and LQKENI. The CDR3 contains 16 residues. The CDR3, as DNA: TGTGCCAGCTCACCACGGGCTAGCGGAGCTGGAGATACGCAGTATTTT. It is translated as CASSPRASGAGDTQYF.

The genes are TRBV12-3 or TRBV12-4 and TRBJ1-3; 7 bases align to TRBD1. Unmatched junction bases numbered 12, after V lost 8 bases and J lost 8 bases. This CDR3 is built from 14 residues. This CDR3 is CASGSRDREHTIYF. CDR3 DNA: TGTGCCAGCGGATCCCGGGACAGAGAACACACCATATATTTT.

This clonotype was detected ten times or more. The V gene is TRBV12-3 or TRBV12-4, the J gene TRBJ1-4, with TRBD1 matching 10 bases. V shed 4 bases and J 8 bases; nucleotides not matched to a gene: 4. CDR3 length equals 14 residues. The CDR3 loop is CASSYGTGDEKLFF. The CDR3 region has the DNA TGTGCCAGCAGTTACGGGACAGGGGACGAAAAACTGTTTTTT.

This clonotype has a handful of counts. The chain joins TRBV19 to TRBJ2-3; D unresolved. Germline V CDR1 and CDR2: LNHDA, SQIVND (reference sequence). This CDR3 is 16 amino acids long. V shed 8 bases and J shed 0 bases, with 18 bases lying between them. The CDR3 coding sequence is TGTGCCAGTGTTGGCCGATATTCTAACAGCACAGATACGCAGTATTTT. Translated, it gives CASVGRYSNSTDTQYF.

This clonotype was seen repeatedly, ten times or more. CDR3 residues: CAISDRGNEQYF. The CDR3 DNA sequence: TGTGCCATCAGTGATAGGGGAAACGAGCAGTACTTC. V is TRBV10-3 and J is TRBJ2-7; weak D call: TRBD1 (5 bases). Trimming took off 3 bases at V and 5 bases at J, with 8 bases between the two ends. This CDR3 contains 12 residues. Germline V gives CDR1 ENHRY, CDR2 SYGVKD.

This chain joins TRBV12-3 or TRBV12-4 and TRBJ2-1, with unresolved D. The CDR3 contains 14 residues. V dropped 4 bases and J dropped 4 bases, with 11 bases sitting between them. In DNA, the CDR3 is TGTGCCAGCAGTTCGACACGGTCTTACAATGAGCAGTTCTTC. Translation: CASSSTRSYNEQFF.

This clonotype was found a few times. For the CDR3, the DNA is TGCGCCAGCAGCGTGGGGGCTTTAAGCACAGATACGCAGTATTTT. The encoded protein is CASSVGALSTDTQYF. V and J are TRBV5-1 and TRBJ2-3; D perhaps matches TRBD1 (6 bases). Trimming pared 4 bases from V and 0 bases from J, leaving 12 bases between. This CDR3 has 15 amino acids. Germline CDR1 SGHRS, CDR2 YFSETQ.

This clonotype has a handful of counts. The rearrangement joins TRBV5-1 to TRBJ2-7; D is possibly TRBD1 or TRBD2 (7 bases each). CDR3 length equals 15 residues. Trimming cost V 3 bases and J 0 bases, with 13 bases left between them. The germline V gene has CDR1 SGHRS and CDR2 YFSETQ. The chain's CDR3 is CASSSGGGRSYEQYF. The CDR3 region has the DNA TGCGCCAGCAGCTCAGGGGGGGGGCGCTCCTACGAGCAGTACTTC.

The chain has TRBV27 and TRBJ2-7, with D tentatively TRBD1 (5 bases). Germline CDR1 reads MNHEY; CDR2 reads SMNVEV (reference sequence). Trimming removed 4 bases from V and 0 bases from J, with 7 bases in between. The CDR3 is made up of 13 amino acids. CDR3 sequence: CASSWGGSYEQYF. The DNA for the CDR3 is TGTGCCAGCAGTTGGGGCGGCTCCTACGAGCAGTACTTC.

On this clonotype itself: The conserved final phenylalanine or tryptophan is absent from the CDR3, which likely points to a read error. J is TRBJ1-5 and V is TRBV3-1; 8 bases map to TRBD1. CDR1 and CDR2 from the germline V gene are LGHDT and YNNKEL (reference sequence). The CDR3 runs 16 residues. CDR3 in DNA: TGTGCCAGCAGTCAAGATAGGCAGGGGGCAAGTCAGCCCCAGCATCTT. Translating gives CASSQDRQGASQPQHL.

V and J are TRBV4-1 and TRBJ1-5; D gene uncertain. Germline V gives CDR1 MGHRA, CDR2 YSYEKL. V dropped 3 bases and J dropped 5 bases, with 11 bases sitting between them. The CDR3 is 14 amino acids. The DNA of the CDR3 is TGCGCCAGCAGCCATGAACCTTTGGATCAGCCCCAGCATTTT. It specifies CASSHEPLDQPQHF.

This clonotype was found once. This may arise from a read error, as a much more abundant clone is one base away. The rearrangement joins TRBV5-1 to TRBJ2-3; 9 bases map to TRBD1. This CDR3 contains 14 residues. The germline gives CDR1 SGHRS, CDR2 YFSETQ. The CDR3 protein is CANSLGTGSDTQYF. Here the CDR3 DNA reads TGCGCCAACAGCCTTGGGACAGGGTCAGATACGCAGTATTTT.